The 32 T cell receptor beta chains presented below share a single source sample, sequenced in a study of blood T cell repertoires in COVID-19. Produced via immunoSEQ multiplex PCR; TCRdb's table is partial and in-frame only. Of around 130,000 clones listed, around 87% are singletons. The sequencing input was peripheral blood. These receptor sequences come from a woman aged 60-70 years with acute or convalescent COVID-19.

The chain recombines TRBV2 with TRBJ2-7; 8 nucleotides agree with TRBD1. CDR1 SNHLY and CDR2 FYNNEI come from the germline V gene. V gave up 2 bases and J gave up 3 bases; unmatched junction bases: 6. This CDR3 comprises 15 residues. The CDR3 protein is CASSESETGDYEQYV. DNA of the CDR3: TGTGCCAGCAGTGAATCAGAGACAGGGGACTACGAGCAGTACGTC.

The gene calls are TRBV9 and TRBJ1-1; TRBD1 matches 8 bases. V lost 0 bases and J lost 6; bases outside the gene matches: 10. The V gene's germline CDR1 is SGDLS and CDR2 YYNGEE. The CDR3 loop spans 16 amino acids. The CDR3 DNA is TGTGCCAGCAGCGTAGGCACAGGGGGAGGTTGGGCTGAAGCTTTCTTT. Translation: CASSVGTGGGWAEAFF.

The genes are TRBV29-1 and TRBJ1-2, with 9 nucleotides matching TRBD1. The germline V gene has CDR1 SQVTM and CDR2 ANQGSEA. With 7 bases clipped from V and 7 bases from J, the junction kept 7 bases outside the gene matches. There are 12 residues in the CDR3. CDR3 DNA: TGCAGCGCCGGGGACAGGGCGGGTGGCTACACCTTC. This codes for CSAGDRAGGYTF.

This chain joins TRBV6-6 and TRBJ1-2, with D unclear. The length of the CDR3 is 11 residues. Trimming took off 6 bases at V and 5 bases at J, with 7 bases between the two ends. Germline-derived CDR1 and CDR2 are MNHNY and SVGAGI (reference sequence). The CDR3, as DNA: TGTGCCAGCAGAAACAATTATGGCTACACCTTC. It specifies CASRNNYGYTF.

In nucleotides, the CDR3 is TGTGCCAGCAGCTTAGCCCCGGACAGCTTCACTGAAGCTTTCTTT. Its protein product is CASSLAPDSFTEAFF. J is TRBJ1-1 and V is TRBV7-2, with D perhaps TRBD1 (6 bases). V lost 0 bases, J lost 4 bases, and 12 bases lay in between. Germline V gives CDR1 SGHTA, CDR2 FQGNSA. The CDR3 is 15 residues long.

The rearrangement joins TRBV18 to TRBJ2-5, with D possibly being TRBD1 (5 bases). Germline V lookup: CDR1 KGHSH, CDR2 LQKENI. This CDR3 contains 16 residues. The V end lost 5 bases, the J end lost 2 bases, and 18 bases lay between the germline ends. The CDR3 loop reads CASSTTSGSPQETQYF. CDR3 DNA sequence: TGTGCCAGCTCAACAACCTCAGGGTCCCCTCAAGAGACCCAGTACTTC.

The CDR3 loop reads CASSTLTGNGETQYF. DNA for the CDR3: TGCGCCAGCAGCACGCTGACAGGGAATGGAGAGACCCAGTACTTC. V and J are TRBV5-1 and TRBJ2-5, with 7 bases matching TRBD1. The germline gives CDR1 SGHRS, CDR2 YFSETQ. This CDR3 spans 15 amino acids. J lost 4 bases, V lost 4 bases, and 10 bases had no gene match.

This clone was counted between two and nine times. The V call is TRBV27, the J call TRBJ1-2; D gene ambiguous. The germline gives CDR1 MNHEY, CDR2 SMNVEV (reference sequence). CDR3 length equals 13 residues. V was pared by 3 bases and J by 8 bases, with 13 bases between. The CDR3 sequence: CASSFSGSRGYTF. The CDR3 coding sequence is TGTGCCAGCAGTTTCTCCGGGTCGCGCGGCTACACCTTC.

The chain employs TRBV5-4 and TRBJ2-3; possible D gene TRBD1, 6 bases. V lost 3 bases, J lost 4 bases, and 18 bases lay in between. The CDR3 spans 16 residues. CDR1 and CDR2 (germline): SGHNT, YYREEE (reference sequence). The CDR3 reads CASSSDRQVPSDTQYF. CDR3 nucleotide sequence: TGTGCCAGCAGCTCGGACAGACAGGTCCCATCAGATACGCAGTATTTT. The variable domain in full, with the rest retrieved from reference TRBV5-4 and TRBJ2-3, is ETGVTQSPTHLIKTRGQQVTLRCSSQSGHNTVSWYQQALGQGPQFIFQYYREEENGRGNFPPRFSGLQFPNYSSELNVNALELDDSALYLCASSSDRQVPSDTQYFGPGTRLTVL.

This clone was seen only once. The chain links TRBV19 to TRBJ1-4, with TRBD1 identical over 9 bases. The CDR3 loop spans 15 amino acids. After removal of 6 bases from V and 0 bases from J, the junction contained 2 bases not matched to a gene. CDR1 is LNHDA, CDR2 SQIVND, per germline (reference sequence). CDR3 sequence: CASRRQGATNEKLFF. CDR3 coding DNA: TGTGCCAGTAGAAGACAGGGGGCAACTAATGAAAAACTGTTTTTT.

The chain joins TRBV5-1 to TRBJ1-1; no reliable D call. Trimming shortened V by 2 bases and J by 3 bases, and 8 bases separated the two germline ends. The CDR3 extends over 13 amino acids. CDR1 and CDR2 from the germline V gene are SGHRS and YFSETQ. The CDR3 here is CASSLISDTEAFF. The CDR3 DNA reads as TGCGCCAGCAGCTTAATCTCAGACACTGAAGCTTTCTTT.

V usage is TRBV18 and J usage is TRBJ1-2; 7 bases match TRBD1. The CDR3 runs 15 residues. CDR1 is KGHSH, CDR2 LQKENI, per germline. Trimming took 3 bases from V and 4 from J; bases not matched to a gene: 8. CDR3 DNA: TGTGCCAGCTCACCGAACCCGGGACAGAGCTATGGCTACACCTTC. This gives the protein CASSPNPGQSYGYTF.

This sequence joins TRBV25-1 and TRBJ2-5; D is possibly TRBD1 (6 bases). This CDR3 region has 14 residues. Germline CDR1 reads MGHDK; CDR2 reads SYGVNS. V was shortened by 1 base and J by 1 base, with 7 bases between the two germline ends. The CDR3 DNA is TGTGCCAGCAGTGAATCGGACAGCCAAGAGACCCAGTACTTC. Translating it yields CASSESDSQETQYF.

This chain's CDR3 is CASSVLRELDTQYF. Here the CDR3 DNA reads TGTGCCAGCAGTGTTCTGCGGGAGCTAGATACGCAGTATTTT. This chain links TRBV2 with TRBJ2-3, with TRBD2 matching 7 bases. The J segment lost 5 bases and the V segment lost 4 bases, leaving 6 bases of the junction unmatched. The length of the CDR3 is 14 residues. Germline V gene sequence: CDR1 SNHLY, CDR2 FYNNEI.

The chain links TRBV10-1 to TRBJ1-2; no reliable D call. The germline CDR1 and CDR2 sequences are WNHNN and SYGVQD (reference sequence). Deletions cut 2 bases from V and 5 bases from J, with 9 bases between. The CDR3 sequence is 13 residues long. As DNA, the CDR3 is TGCGCCAGCAGTGAGCGGCGGAGTTATGGCTACACCTTC. Protein product: CASSERRSYGYTF.

The CDR3 region is CASSLTGVGIYEQYV. CDR3 sequence (DNA): TGTGCCAGCAGCCTAACAGGGGTTGGAATCTACGAGCAGTACGTC. The chain links TRBV14 to TRBJ2-7, with TRBD1 matching 7 bases. V shed 4 bases, J shed 3 bases, and the junction held 9 bases outside the gene matches. The CDR3 consists of 15 residues. Germline loops: CDR1 SGHDN, CDR2 FVKESK.

The chain recombines TRBV27 with TRBJ2-2, with no clear D. Germline V gene data show CDR1 as MNHEY and CDR2 as SMNVEV (reference sequence). CDR3 size: 12 residues. V was pared by 2 bases and J by 7 bases, with 5 bases between. Here the CDR3 DNA reads TGTGCCAGCAGTTTACGCGTCGGGGAGCTGTTTTTT. As protein: CASSLRVGELFF.

The gene calls are TRBV28 and TRBJ2-3; 8 nucleotides align to TRBD2. The CDR3 length is 11 residues. The trim removed 7 bases at V and 11 bases at J, leaving 5 bases unmatched. Germline CDR1 is MDHEN and CDR2 is SYDVKM. The CDR3 spells CASTGGGLQYF. The CDR3 DNA reads as TGTGCCAGCACGGGGGGGGGATTGCAGTATTTT.

This clone has just one count. This sequence joins TRBV29-1 and TRBJ2-5, with a weak D call TRBD2 (6 bases). The CDR3 is made up of 13 amino acids. V was trimmed by 4 bases and J by 5 bases, leaving 14 bases between them. Germline V gene data show CDR1 as SQVTM and CDR2 as ANQGSEA. CDR3 nucleotide sequence: TGCAGCGTTGTTTTGGGGGGAGAGGAGACCCAGTACTTC. Residues: CSVVLGGEETQYF.

This chain's CDR3 is CASIGLAGVGTQYF. The CDR3, as DNA: TGTGCCAGCATAGGACTAGCGGGAGTGGGTACGCAGTATTTT. The chain links TRBV6-5 to TRBJ2-3, with 13 bases lining up with TRBD2. CDR3 length equals 14 residues. Trimming removed 7 bases from V and 8 bases from J; junction bases left unmatched: 6. From germline, CDR1 is MNHEY and CDR2 SVGAGI.

The rearrangement uses TRBV9 and TRBJ1-1; tentatively, D is TRBD1 (5 bases). The CDR3 spans 14 residues. CDR1 and CDR2 (germline): SGDLS, YYNGEE. V lost 4 bases to trimming and J lost 3 bases, with 13 bases between them. The CDR3 region has the DNA TGTGCCAGCAGCATACGGGGCGGGGACACTGAAGCTTTCTTT. This gives the protein CASSIRGGDTEAFF.

CDR3 region: CAWTVNSPLHF. CDR3 nucleotides: TGTGCCTGGACGGTAAATTCACCCCTCCACTTT. V is TRBV30 and J is TRBJ1-6; the D is unclear. Trimming took 4 bases from V and 7 from J, leaving 5 bases between them. In germline, CDR1 is GTSNPN, CDR2 SVGIG (reference sequence). The CDR3 runs 11 residues.

The chain couples TRBV27 to TRBJ2-7; 11 bases are a match to TRBD1. The junction had 6 bases not matched to a gene; V was cut back by 8 bases and J by 3 bases. The germline V gene has CDR1 MNHEY and CDR2 SMNVEV (reference sequence). The CDR3 contains 14 residues. In DNA, the CDR3 is TGTGCCAGCTCCCCCGGGACAGGGGGCTACGAGCAGTACTTC. As protein: CASSPGTGGYEQYF.

The CDR3 is CSASKDSYRTDTQYF. The CDR3 nucleotides are TGCAGCGCCTCAAAGGACAGCTATCGCACAGATACGCAGTATTTT. The chain links TRBV29-1 to TRBJ2-3, with a possible D match to TRBD1 (6 bases). V was trimmed by 7 bases and J by 1 base, leaving 18 bases between them. The germline V gene has CDR1 SQVTM and CDR2 ANQGSEA. The CDR3 runs 15 residues.

This clone has only a few counts. This chain connects TRBV6-1 to TRBJ2-2; D is ambiguous. Germline V gene sequence: CDR1 MNHNS, CDR2 SASEGT. This CDR3 has 14 amino acids. Trimming removed 0 bases at V and 5 bases at J, with 7 bases between. CDR3 amino acids: CASSEAWATGELFF. The CDR3 DNA is TGTGCCAGCAGTGAAGCTTGGGCGACCGGGGAGCTGTTTTTT.

J is TRBJ2-7 and V is TRBV6-1, with 8 bases aligning to TRBD1. The CDR3 is 17 residues long. Germline V lookup: CDR1 MNHNS, CDR2 SASEGT. With 0 bases clipped from V and 0 bases from J, the junction kept 7 bases outside the gene matches. The CDR3, as DNA: TGTGCCAGCAGTGAAGCGCGTCCGGGACAGGTCTCCTACGAGCAGTACTTC. Translation: CASSEARPGQVSYEQYF.

The chain uses TRBV6-1 and TRBJ1-2, with D hard to call. Trimming cost V 4 bases and J 4 bases, with 19 bases left between them. The CDR3 has 16 amino acids. In germline, CDR1 is MNHNS, CDR2 SASEGT. The chain's CDR3 is CASSVAPPGGIYGYTF. The DNA of the CDR3 is TGTGCCAGCAGTGTTGCCCCCCCAGGTGGAATCTATGGCTACACCTTC.

The rearrangement joins TRBV24-1 to TRBJ2-7, with 9 bases fitting TRBD2. The CDR3 extends over 16 amino acids. V was clipped by 3 bases and J by 0 bases; unmatched bases: 5. Germline loops: CDR1 KGHDR, CDR2 SFDVKD. Here the CDR3 DNA reads TGTGCCACCAGTGATCCTAGCGGGACTAGCTCCTACGAGCAGTACTTC. This sequence encodes CATSDPSGTSSYEQYF.

This chain joins TRBV3-1 (or the pseudogene TRBV3-2) and TRBJ1-2, with D possibly being TRBD1 (6 bases). Germline CDR1 and CDR2: LGHDT and YNNKEL (reference sequence). The CDR3 totals 12 residues. CDR3 bases: TGTGTCACGGGGGGGGCGGACTATGGCTACACCTTC. Amino acid sequence: CVTGGADYGYTF.

The V and J genes are TRBV5-1 and TRBJ1-6, with 9 positions matching TRBD1. Per the germline V gene, CDR1 is SGHRS and CDR2 is YFSETQ. The CDR3 has 15 amino acids. The V gene end was trimmed by 4 bases and the J gene end by 7 bases; junction bases not matched to a gene: 6. As DNA, the CDR3 is TGCGCCAGCAGCGAACAGGGGGCAGGGAATTCACCCCTCCACTTT. It is translated as CASSEQGAGNSPLHF.

As regards this clone: This same CDR3 is encoded by further DNA sequences in the sample. The chain uses TRBV9 and TRBJ2-1, with 8 bases that match TRBD2. The junction had 4 bases not matched to a gene; V was cut back by 1 base and J by 4 bases. The V gene's germline CDR1 is SGDLS and CDR2 YYNGEE. The CDR3 runs to 15 residues. CDR3 sequence: CASSVSSGGYNEQFF. CDR3 nucleotides: TGTGCCAGCAGCGTATCGAGCGGGGGATACAATGAGCAGTTCTTC.

The rearrangement uses TRBV24-1 and TRBJ1-1; 8 bases match TRBD1. J was trimmed by 3 bases and V by 5 bases; bases with no gene match: 13. CDR1 is KGHDR and CDR2 is SFDVKD in the germline V gene. The CDR3 runs 17 residues. The CDR3 region has the DNA TGTGCCACCAGTGGCCCCCTAGGACAGGGTGGTTACACTGAAGCTTTCTTT. Its protein product is CATSGPLGQGGYTEAFF.